This T cell receptor beta chain was identified in a study of shared clonotypes between healthy human individuals. This clone appeared a few times. Its antigen is still unknown. V was trimmed by 2 bases and J by 7 bases, leaving 15 bases between them. Germline V CDR1 and CDR2: MGHRA, YSYEKL. The CDR3 extends over 16 amino acids. Sequencing was performed with immunoSEQ multiplex PCR; in TCRdb, only in-frame clones are kept and a portion is missing. Among 2 million to 2.5 million clones listed, approximately 96% were seen once. Findings and caveats of the study: On the whole, naive subsets had larger estimated richness than memory subsets had. Represented diversity (both genetic and exposure-history) was limited by the small number of donors.

The sequence came from a young man in good health. Sequencing used naive CD4+ T cells sorted from blood. Stated subset: CD45RA+ positively selected. J is TRBJ1-6 and V is TRBV4-1; no firm D call. The CDR3 loop reads CASSQLTAGPNSPLHF. CDR3 nucleotide sequence: TGCGCCAGCAGCCAACTAACGGCGGGTCCCAATTCACCCCTCCACTTT.